Below, 17 T cell receptor beta chains from the same sample are listed, as sequenced in a study of blood T cell repertoires in COVID-19. Clones were read by immunoSEQ multiplex PCR, and TCRdb kept only the in-frame ones, dropping some. This repertoire shows about 150,000 clones, more than 65% found once; its top ten account for over 9.5%. The material sequenced was peripheral blood. Receptors originate from an elderly woman with active or convalescent COVID-19.

For the CDR3, the DNA is TGTGCCAGCAGCTCGACACCGGGGTCAGAAGCTTTCTTT. This encodes CASSSTPGSEAFF. The chain recombines TRBV7-3 with TRBJ1-1, with no clear D. V was clipped by 4 bases and J by 8 bases, with 14 bases between them. This CDR3 spans 13 amino acids. Germline V gene sequence: CDR1 SGHTA, CDR2 FQGTGA.

The chain is built from TRBV21-1 and TRBJ2-7; the table gives TRBD2 as D, unverified against the DNA. TRBV21-1 is annotated as a pseudogene. The CDR3 totals 19 residues. The CDR3 DNA reads as TGTGCCAGCAGCAAAGATGGACAGGGGCAAGGACTAGCGCCCTACGAGCAGTACTTC. The encoded protein is CASSKDGQGQGLAPYEQYF.

The gene calls are TRBV6-1 and TRBJ2-5; D may be TRBD2 (5 bases). V lost 1 base and J 1 base, leaving 10 bases between the germline ends. CDR1 and CDR2 from the germline V gene are MNHNS and SASEGT. There are 15 residues in the CDR3. DNA of the CDR3: TGTGCCAGCAGTGAAGTTGGACTTTCCCAAGAGACCCAGTACTTC. This sequence encodes CASSEVGLSQETQYF.

The rearrangement joins TRBV5-4 to TRBJ2-7; tentative D call: TRBD2 (5 bases). CDR1 is SGHNT and CDR2 is YYREEE in the germline V gene (reference sequence). The V end lost 4 bases, the J end lost 3 bases, and 14 bases lay between the germline ends. The CDR3 is 14 amino acids. The CDR3 DNA sequence: TGTGCCAGCAGCCGGTGGGGAGACAACTACGAGCAGTACTTC. Translated, it gives CASSRWGDNYEQYF.

This chain joins TRBV2 and TRBJ1-2, with a tentative D call TRBD1 (6 bases). Trimming cost V 4 bases and J 8 bases, with 14 bases left between them. The CDR3 length is 13 residues. Germline CDR1 SNHLY, CDR2 FYNNEI. The CDR3 nucleotides are TGTGCCAGCAGTGCAACAGGGTTGGACGGCTACACCTTC. Translating gives CASSATGLDGYTF.

The chain links TRBV11-2 to TRBJ1-3, with D perhaps TRBD1 (5 bases). V gave up 1 base and J gave up 2 bases, with 12 bases separating them. Germline assignment: CDR1 SGHAT and CDR2 FQNNGV. This CDR3 has 16 residues. CDR3 nucleotides: TGTGCCAGCAGCTTAGCCCGGGGGACGGCTGGAAACACCATATATTTT. This translates into CASSLARGTAGNTIYF. Drawing the rest from reference TRBV11-2 and TRBJ1-3, the complete variable domain is EAGVAQSPRYKIIEKRQSVAFWCNPISGHATLYWYQQILGQGPKLLIQFQNNGVVDDSQLPKDRFSAERLKGVDSTLKIQPAKLEDSAVYLCASSLARGTAGNTIYFGEGSWLTVV.

The chain is built from TRBV9 and TRBJ2-1; perhaps TRBD2 as D (7 bases). Trimming took off 7 bases at V and 5 bases at J, with 16 bases between the two ends. The CDR3 spans 14 residues. Germline CDR1 SGDLS, CDR2 YYNGEE. CDR3 loop: CASRGEGTNNEQFF. CDR3 bases: TGTGCCAGCCGGGGGGAAGGGACAAACAATGAGCAGTTCTTC.

The genes are TRBV30 and TRBJ1-3; D not certain. The CDR3 covers 15 residues. Deletions cut 0 bases from V and 0 bases from J, with 9 bases between. Germline V lookup: CDR1 GTSNPN, CDR2 SVGIG (reference sequence). CDR3 bases: TGTGCCTGGAGTGTAAGCGTGGCCTCTGGAAACACCATATATTTT. Residues: CAWSVSVASGNTIYF.

The chain combines TRBV3-1 (or the pseudogene TRBV3-2) with TRBJ1-6; possible D gene TRBD1, 6 bases. The CDR3 runs to 15 residues. V gave up 2 bases and J gave up 4 bases, with 9 bases separating them. Germline V lookup: CDR1 LGHDT, CDR2 YNNKEL (reference sequence). The CDR3 protein is CASSQTGSYNSPLHF. The DNA for the CDR3 is TGTGCCAGCAGCCAAACAGGGAGTTATAATTCACCCCTCCACTTT.

A single count supports this clone. This chain connects TRBV2 to TRBJ1-1, with a tentative D call TRBD1 (5 bases). Deletions cut 2 bases from V and 3 bases from J, with 10 bases between. CDR1 and CDR2 (germline): SNHLY, FYNNEI. This CDR3 region has 14 residues. The CDR3 spells CASSEQGAHTEAFF. DNA of the CDR3: TGTGCCAGCAGTGAACAAGGGGCCCACACTGAAGCTTTCTTT. Full variable domain (outside the CDR3, taken from reference TRBV2 and TRBJ1-1): EPEVTQTPSHQVTQMGQEVILRCVPISNHLYFYWYRQILGQKVEFLVSFYNNEISEKSEIFDDQFSVERPDGSNFTLKIRSTKLEDSAMYFCASSEQGAHTEAFFGQGTRLTVV.

The V gene is TRBV6-6, the J gene TRBJ1-4; 7 nucleotides line up with TRBD1. The CDR3 loop spans 17 amino acids. CDR1 MNHNY and CDR2 SVGAGI come from the germline V gene (reference sequence). The J segment lost 2 bases and the V segment lost 5 bases, leaving 11 bases of the junction unmatched. DNA for the CDR3: TGTGCCAGCAGTCTCTATGGTAGGGGGCAGACTAATGAAAAACTGTTTTTT. As protein: CASSLYGRGQTNEKLFF.

The CDR3 here is CASSLYNRFGYGYTF. The DNA of the CDR3 is TGTGCCAGCAGCTTGTATAACCGGTTTGGCTATGGCTACACCTTC. The rearrangement links TRBV5-6 to TRBJ1-2; D remains unclear. The CDR3 covers 15 residues. Trimming removed 1 base at V and 4 bases at J, with 14 bases between. Germline assignment: CDR1 SGHDT and CDR2 YYEEEE.

V usage is TRBV7-3 and J usage is TRBJ2-1; 10 nucleotides align to TRBD2. V shed 6 bases and J 5 bases; nucleotides not matched to a gene: 7. Germline V gives CDR1 SGHTA, CDR2 FQGTGA. The CDR3 has 15 residues. CDR3 region: CASSLSSGRHNEQFF. The CDR3 nucleotides are TGTGCCAGCAGTCTCTCTAGCGGGAGACACAATGAGCAGTTCTTC.

To note about this clone: Given a much more abundant clone one base away, this may be a read error. This chain links TRBV7-2 with TRBJ2-1; 15 nucleotides match TRBD2. Losses at the gene ends were 6 bases for V and 4 bases for J; bases not matched to a gene: 1. Germline CDR1 reads SGHTA; CDR2 reads FQGNSA. CDR3 size: 15 residues. The CDR3 protein is CASRGLAGGYNEQFF. In DNA form, the CDR3 reads TGTGCCAGCAGGGGACTAGCGGGGGGTTACAATGAGCAGTTCTTC. Supplemented by reference TRBV7-2 and TRBJ2-1, the full variable domain reads GAGVSQSPSNKVTEKGKDVELRCDPISGHTALYWYRQSLGQGLEFLIYFQGNSAPDKSGLPSDRFSAERTGGSVSTLTIQRTQQEDSAVYLCASRGLAGGYNEQFFGPGTRLTVL.

This clone appeared a single time. The chain has TRBV15 and TRBJ1-1, with D tentatively TRBD1 (5 bases). The V end was cut by 5 bases, the J end by 1 base, with 17 bases between. Germline lookup yields CDR1 LNHNV and CDR2 YYDKDF (reference sequence). The CDR3 sequence is 16 residues long. The CDR3 loop reads CATSGGPQGKNTEAFF. The CDR3 DNA reads as TGTGCCACCAGCGGTGGGCCCCAGGGTAAGAACACTGAAGCTTTCTTT. Full variable domain (remainder filled in from reference TRBV15 and TRBJ1-1): DAMVIQNPRYQVTQFGKPVTLSCSQTLNHNVMYWYQQKSSQAPKLLFHYYDKDFNNEADTPDNFQSRRPNTSFCFLDIRSPGLGDTAMYLCATSGGPQGKNTEAFFGQGTRLTVV.

The chain has TRBV4-1 and TRBJ1-2; tentatively, D is TRBD1 (6 bases). Trimming left V 4 bases short and J 8 bases short, with 17 bases between. The germline V gene has CDR1 MGHRA and CDR2 YSYEKL. This CDR3 comprises 14 residues. CDR3 nucleotides: TGCGCCAGCAGCCTCGGACAGTCCACCACAGGCTACACCTTC. Amino acid sequence: CASSLGQSTTGYTF.

The CDR3 protein is CASSLATTNEKLFF. CDR3 nucleotides: TGCGCCAGCAGCTTAGCGACAACTAATGAAAAACTGTTTTTT. The rearrangement joins TRBV5-1 to TRBJ1-4; D gene uncertain. Germline V lookup: CDR1 SGHRS, CDR2 YFSETQ. V was cut by 2 bases and J by 0 bases, with 5 bases left in between. This CDR3 is built from 14 residues.